Each of the 24 T cell receptor beta chains below was sequenced from the same sample in a study of a mutant IDH1 vaccine in newly diagnosed glioma. The time point was: week 47, end of study. Vaccinated patients received 300 ug of mutant IDH1 20-mer peptide per dose, with topical imiquimod. Profiled with immunoSEQ multiplex PCR; TCRdb holds only in-frame clones, not every one. The data hold around 60,000 clones, with around 83% observed a single time. The antigens for these receptors are not known. This specimen consisted of PBMCs, obtained from a glioma patient whose treatment included an IDH1 peptide vaccine. These receptors all come from a man younger than 45 with glioma.

This clone appeared once. The chain is built from TRBV25-1 and TRBJ2-7, with no clear D. The CDR3 length is 12 residues. The germline V gene encodes CDR1 MGHDK and CDR2 SYGVNS. V lost 3 bases and J lost 3, with 6 bases in between. The CDR3 spells CASSDIGYEQYF. CDR3 sequence (DNA): TGTGCCAGCAGTGACATAGGCTACGAGCAGTACTTC.

This chain connects TRBV29-1 to TRBJ2-3; TRBD2 matches at 11 bases. Germline assignment: CDR1 SQVTM and CDR2 ANQGSEA. The length of the CDR3 is 15 residues. V was clipped by 3 bases and J by 2 bases; unmatched bases: 4. In DNA, the CDR3 is TGCAGCGTTGATGAGACTAGCGGGGTCACAGATACGCAGTATTTT. It encodes CSVDETSGVTDTQYF.

The chain joins TRBV5-1 to TRBJ1-3, with a tentative D call TRBD1 (6 bases). This CDR3 is 16 amino acids long. Trimming took 4 bases from V and 0 from J, leaving 14 bases between them. Germline assignment: CDR1 SGHRS and CDR2 YFSETQ. The CDR3 nucleotides are TGCGCCAGCAGCCATGGGGGACAAACCTCTGGAAACACCATATATTTT. Protein sequence: CASSHGGQTSGNTIYF.

The J gene is TRBJ2-5, the V gene TRBV29-1; D possibly uses TRBD1 or TRBD2 (6 bases each). The DNA end favors TRBJ2-7, so the J call may be wrong. CDR3 length equals 16 residues. Germline V gives CDR1 SQVTM, CDR2 ANQGSEA. CDR3 DNA sequence: TGCAGCGTTGAGAAGAGCTGGGGGGCAGGGTCTTACGAGCAGTACTTC. As protein: CSVEKSWGAGSYEQYF.

The gene calls are TRBV7-9 and TRBJ2-4; unclear D gene. Trimming removed 3 bases at V and 6 bases at J, with 9 bases between. From germline, CDR1 is SEHNR and CDR2 FQNEAQ (reference sequence). The CDR3 totals 13 residues. For the CDR3, the DNA is TGTGCCAGCAGCTTGACTGGACCAAACATTCAGTACTTC. It codes for CASSLTGPNIQYF.

The chain joins TRBV6-5 to TRBJ2-7; D ambiguous. The CDR3 loop spans 15 amino acids. The germline V gene encodes CDR1 MNHEY and CDR2 SVGAGI. Trimming pared 2 bases from V and 2 bases from J, leaving 13 bases between. The CDR3 DNA reads as TGTGCCAGCAGTTACGAAACAGACCTAACCTACGAGCAGTACTTC. Translated: CASSYETDLTYEQYF.

The chain links TRBV9 to TRBJ1-4; D unclear. Trimming removed 10 bases from V and 0 bases from J, with 16 bases in between. The length of the CDR3 is 15 residues. The germline gives CDR1 SGDLS, CDR2 YYNGEE. CDR3 in amino acids: CAGRQVPTTNEKLFF. The CDR3 DNA reads as TGTGCCGGAAGGCAGGTTCCAACAACTAATGAAAAACTGTTTTTT.

The chain joins TRBV28 to TRBJ1-5; the D gene is possibly TRBD1 (6 bases). V gave up 3 bases and J gave up 4 bases, with 13 bases separating them. Germline V gene lookup returns CDR1 MDHEN and CDR2 SYDVKM. The CDR3 is made up of 15 amino acids. In DNA form, the CDR3 reads TGTGCCAGCAGTTTTGCAGGGGCCAGTAATCAGCCCCAGCATTTT. Protein product: CASSFAGASNQPQHF.

The chain is built from TRBV4-1 and TRBJ1-1; D is unclear. Looked up from germline, CDR1 is MGHRA and CDR2 is YSYEKL. This CDR3 region has 14 residues. Trimming left V 5 bases short and J 3 bases short, with 13 bases between. The chain's CDR3 is CASSSSLGDTEAFF. The CDR3 DNA is TGCGCCAGCAGCTCTAGCCTCGGGGACACTGAAGCTTTCTTT.

The V and J genes are TRBV5-5 and TRBJ1-2; TRBD1 might be the D (6 bases). The CDR3 is 14 residues long. Germline V CDR1 and CDR2: SGHKS, YYEKEE (reference sequence). The germline V and J ends were trimmed by 4 bases and 3 bases, with 13 bases remaining between them. CDR3: CASSTGRGDYGYTF. The CDR3, as DNA: TGTGCCAGCAGCACCGGCAGGGGCGACTATGGCTACACCTTC.

Sample share makes this clone medium-sized. The gene calls are TRBV15 and TRBJ1-1, with 9 bases aligning to TRBD1. V shed 1 base, J shed 10 bases, and the junction held 1 base outside the gene matches. The germline CDR1 and CDR2 sequences are LNHNV and YYDKDF (reference sequence). The CDR3 covers 12 residues. For the CDR3, the DNA is TGTGCCACCAGCAGAGGACAGGGGGGAGCTTTCTTT. It yields the protein CATSRGQGGAFF.

The chain recombines TRBV4-1 with TRBJ2-7, with D possibly TRBD1 on 6 matching bases. Germline V gene data show CDR1 as MGHRA and CDR2 as YSYEKL. The CDR3 has 14 amino acids. Trimming left V 3 bases short and J 1 base short, with 10 bases between. CDR3 sequence (DNA): TGCGCCAGCAGCCACCCGGGACAATCCTACGAGCAGTACTTC. Its protein product is CASSHPGQSYEQYF.

The V call is TRBV7-9, the J call TRBJ1-2, with a possible D match to TRBD1 (6 bases). The CDR3 totals 16 residues. The V end was cut by 3 bases, the J end by 4 bases, with 18 bases between. Germline CDR1 and CDR2: SEHNR and FQNEAQ (reference sequence). The CDR3 region has the DNA TGTGCCAGCAGCTTCAAGGGGGGGACGGAACCCTATGGCTACACCTTC. Its protein is CASSFKGGTEPYGYTF.

The gene calls are TRBV19 and TRBJ2-7; D gene uncertain. V dropped 4 bases and J dropped 2 bases, with 9 bases sitting between them. This CDR3 region has 13 residues. Germline values: CDR1 LNHDA, CDR2 SQIVND (reference sequence). In nucleotides, the CDR3 is TGTGCCAGTAGTAGGACGGCTACCTACGAGCAGTACTTC. This codes for CASSRTATYEQYF.

J is TRBJ2-3 and V is TRBV29-1; D is ambiguous. Germline-derived CDR1 and CDR2 are SQVTM and ANQGSEA. This CDR3 is 13 amino acids long. V dropped 2 bases and J dropped 2 bases, with 8 bases sitting between them. The CDR3 loop reads CSVEIRITDTQYF. The CDR3 DNA reads TGCAGCGTTGAAATCAGGATCACAGATACGCAGTATTTT.

V gene TRBV5-1 combines with J gene TRBJ2-2, with unresolved D. Trimming took off 0 bases at V and 2 bases at J, with 8 bases between the two ends. Looked up from germline, CDR1 is SGHRS and CDR2 is YFSETQ. The length of the CDR3 is 15 residues. The CDR3 DNA reads as TGCGCCAGCAGCTTGGAACTACCTAACACCGGGGAGCTGTTTTTT. As protein: CASSLELPNTGELFF.

CDR3: CASSLVSGTGYTF. CDR3 coding DNA: TGTGCCAGCAGCTTAGTATCCGGGACTGGCTACACCTTC. The chain couples TRBV7-8 to TRBJ1-2; TRBD1 is a possible D gene (5 bases). The CDR3 runs 13 residues. The germline gives CDR1 SGHVS, CDR2 FQNEAQ. V was clipped by 1 base and J by 7 bases, with 10 bases between them.

The chain recombines TRBV6-1 with TRBJ2-3, with D possibly being TRBD1 (5 bases). Germline values: CDR1 MNHNS, CDR2 SASEGT. V lost 3 bases, J lost 0 bases, and 7 bases lay in between. This CDR3 region has 14 residues. CDR3 amino acids: CASSETVSTDTQYF. The CDR3 DNA is TGTGCCAGCAGTGAGACAGTAAGCACAGATACGCAGTATTTT.

The rearrangement links TRBV6-5 to TRBJ1-2; 9 bases map to TRBD1. Germline V gives CDR1 MNHEY, CDR2 SVGAGI. The CDR3 totals 15 residues. The V segment lost 7 bases and the J segment 1 base; nucleotides outside the gene matches: 7. As DNA, the CDR3 is TGTGCCAGCAAATCCAGACAGGGGGGTAACTATGGCTACACCTTC. As protein: CASKSRQGGNYGYTF.

The rearrangement links TRBV27 to TRBJ1-1; D might be TRBD1 (6 bases). The CDR3 runs 16 residues. Germline loops: CDR1 MNHEY, CDR2 SMNVEV (reference sequence). Trimming took off 1 base at V and 1 base at J, with 13 bases between the two ends. The CDR3 DNA follows: TGTGCCAGCAGTTTATTACCTGGGGGCGGGAACACTGAAGCTTTCTTT. Encoded protein: CASSLLPGGGNTEAFF.

The chain uses TRBV10-3 and TRBJ1-2; unclear D gene. The germline gives CDR1 ENHRY, CDR2 SYGVKD. The CDR3 consists of 13 residues. V lost 4 bases and J lost 1, with 7 bases in between. The CDR3 nucleotides are TGTGCCATCAGTGGAACAGATAACTATGGCTACACCTTC. Protein sequence: CAISGTDNYGYTF.

The chain couples TRBV7-9 to TRBJ2-5, with D unclear. The J call may be mistaken, given a closer DNA end match to TRBJ2-7. Germline loops: CDR1 SEHNR, CDR2 FQNEAQ (reference sequence). This CDR3 has 13 amino acids. This chain's CDR3 is CASTPGLPYEQYF. In DNA, the CDR3 is TGTGCCAGCACCCCCGGGCTTCCCTACGAGCAGTACTTC.

This clone was seen a few times. The junction departs from the called germline gene at one end, perhaps through a read error. The J gene is TRBJ1-1, the V gene TRBV20-1, with 8 nucleotides matching TRBD1. CDR3 length equals 11 residues. Germline V CDR1 and CDR2: DFQATT, SNEGSKA (reference sequence). CDR3 sequence reads: CSAATGTGFLF. CDR3 nucleotide sequence: TGCAGTGCGGCTACCGGGACAGGTTTTCTCTTT.

The chain uses TRBV20-1 and TRBJ1-2; D is ambiguous. The CDR3 consists of 11 residues. Per germline, CDR1 DFQATT and CDR2 SNEGSKA (reference sequence). V lost 2 bases to trimming and J lost 4 bases, with 5 bases between them. CDR3 bases: TGCAGTGCTAGATTTGTCTATGGCTACACCTTC. Its translation: CSARFVYGYTF.